This record looks at one TCR beta chain sequence and its context. Its antigen is unknown. A sample-barcoded 5' primer and a J-beta primer mix were used in a second PCR of roughly 7 to 11 cycles. The template-switch adaptor, which had 12 random nucleotides, put a tag on each cDNA molecule. Using its own MiXCR run on the 5' RACE reads, TCRdb lists one record per CDR3 protein. The table records 1.6 million or so distinct CDR3 sequences, roughly 32% of them present only once. This entry belongs to a study of blood T cells in healthy people across ages. Regarding the study as a whole: Nothing was known about donor CMV status, and this possibly confounded expanded clonotype changes.

The CDR3 spans 14 residues. V lost 0 bases and J lost 5, with 10 bases in between. Germline-derived CDR1 and CDR2 are SGDLS and YYNGEE. Sequencing was done on a sample of blood. The gene calls are TRBV9 and TRBJ2-3, with D tentatively TRBD2 (5 bases). The TCR was taken from a woman aged 25 to 39 in good health. CDR3 bases: TGTGCCAGCAGCGTAGGTAATAGCGAAGATACGCAGTATTTT. This translates into CASSVGNSEDTQYF.